This T cell receptor beta chain was recorded in a study of OX40 agonist ivuxolimab in advanced cancers. Study-wide context: Ivuxolimab, an antibody acting as an agonist of OX40 (CD134), was used to treat patients. Among those enrolled, mean age was about 62 years (range about 23 to 79) and 75% to 90% were male. Three patients, one with hepatocellular carcinoma and two with cutaneous melanoma, achieved partial responses. Overall study findings and caveats: At doses 0.1 to 3.0 mg/kg, CD4+ and CD8+ clones expanded.

Produced via immunoSEQ multiplex PCR; TCRdb's table is partial and in-frame only. Of 77,000 or so clones in the sample, 85% are singletons; the top ten hold approximately 2.2%. With 7 bases clipped from V and 7 bases from J, the junction kept 10 bases outside the gene matches. The CDR3 runs to 13 residues. Germline V gene lookup returns CDR1 SQVTM and CDR2 ANQGSEA. Of note for this clone: Antigen unknown.

The sequences come from CD4+ or CD8+ T cells sorted from blood, collected in a trial of the OX40 agonist ivuxolimab. V is TRBV29-1 and J is TRBJ1-5; 7 positions match TRBD1. This TCR was recovered from an adult with an advanced solid tumor such as melanoma, head and neck, liver or kidney cancer. In nucleotides, the CDR3 is TGCAGCGCCTTGTTACAGGGACAGCAGCCCCAGCATTTT. It codes for CSALLQGQQPQHF.